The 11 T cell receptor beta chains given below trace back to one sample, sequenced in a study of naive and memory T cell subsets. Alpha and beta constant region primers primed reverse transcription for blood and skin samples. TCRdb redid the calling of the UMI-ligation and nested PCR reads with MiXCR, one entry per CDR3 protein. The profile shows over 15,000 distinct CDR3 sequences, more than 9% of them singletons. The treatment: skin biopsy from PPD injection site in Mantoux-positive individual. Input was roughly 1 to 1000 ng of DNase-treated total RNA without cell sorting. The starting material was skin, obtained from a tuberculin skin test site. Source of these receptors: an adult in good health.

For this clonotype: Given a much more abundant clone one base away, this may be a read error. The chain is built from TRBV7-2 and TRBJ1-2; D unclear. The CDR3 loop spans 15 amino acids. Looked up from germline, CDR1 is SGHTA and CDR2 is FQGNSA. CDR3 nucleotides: TGTGCCAGCAGCTTGGGATCAGACCCTTTGTATGGCGACACCTTC. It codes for CASSLGSDPLYGDTF.

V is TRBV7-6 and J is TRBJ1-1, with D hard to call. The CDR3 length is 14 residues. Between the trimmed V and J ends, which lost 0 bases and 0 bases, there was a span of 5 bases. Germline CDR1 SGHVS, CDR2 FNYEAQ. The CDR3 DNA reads TGTGCCAGCAGCTTAGCCGTCATGAACACTGAAGCTTTCTTT. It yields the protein CASSLAVMNTEAFF.

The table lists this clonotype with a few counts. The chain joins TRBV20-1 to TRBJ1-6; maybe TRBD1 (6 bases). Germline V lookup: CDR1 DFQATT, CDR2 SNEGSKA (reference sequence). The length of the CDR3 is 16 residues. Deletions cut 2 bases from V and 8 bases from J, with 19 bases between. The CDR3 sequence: CSARPLGGGTYSPLHF. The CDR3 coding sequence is TGCAGTGCTAGACCTCTCGGCGGCGGGACATATTCACCCCTCCACTTT.

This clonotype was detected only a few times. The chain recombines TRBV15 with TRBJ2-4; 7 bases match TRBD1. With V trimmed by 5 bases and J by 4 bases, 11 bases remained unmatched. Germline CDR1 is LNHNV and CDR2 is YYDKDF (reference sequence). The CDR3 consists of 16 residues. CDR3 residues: CATSPRRGQGKNIQYF. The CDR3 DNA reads TGTGCCACCAGCCCCCGTAGGGGGCAAGGGAAAAACATTCAGTACTTC. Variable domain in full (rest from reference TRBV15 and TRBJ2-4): DAMVIQNPRYQVTQFGKPVTLSCSQTLNHNVMYWYQQKSSQAPKLLFHYYDKDFNNEADTPDNFQSRRPNTSFCFLDIRSPGLGDTAMYLCATSPRRGQGKNIQYFGAGTRLSVL.

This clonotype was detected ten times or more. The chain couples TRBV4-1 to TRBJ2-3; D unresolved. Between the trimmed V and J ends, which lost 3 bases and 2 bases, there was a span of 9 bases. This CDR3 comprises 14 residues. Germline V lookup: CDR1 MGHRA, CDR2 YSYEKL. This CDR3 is CASSQKLDTDTQYF. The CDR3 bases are TGCGCCAGCAGCCAGAAGCTAGACACAGATACGCAGTATTTT.

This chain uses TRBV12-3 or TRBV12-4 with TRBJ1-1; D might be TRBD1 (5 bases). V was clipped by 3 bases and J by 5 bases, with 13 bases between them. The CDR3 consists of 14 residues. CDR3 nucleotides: TGTGCCAGCAGTTTTATGCAGGGTTGGACTGAAGCTTTCTTT. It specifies CASSFMQGWTEAFF.

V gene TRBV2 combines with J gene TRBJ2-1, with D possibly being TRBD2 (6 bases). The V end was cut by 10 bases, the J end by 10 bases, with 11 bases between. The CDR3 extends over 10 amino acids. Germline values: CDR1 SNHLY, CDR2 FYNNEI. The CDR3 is CATLEGEQFF. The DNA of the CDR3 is TGTGCCACCCTGGAGGGGGAGCAGTTCTTC.

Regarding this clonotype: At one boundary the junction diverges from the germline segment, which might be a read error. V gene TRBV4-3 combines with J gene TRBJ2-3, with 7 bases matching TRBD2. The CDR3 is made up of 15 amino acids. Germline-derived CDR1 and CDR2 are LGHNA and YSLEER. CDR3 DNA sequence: TGCGCCAGCAGCCAACGGGGGGTGGGCACATATACGCAGTATTTT. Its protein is CASSQRGVGTYTQYF.

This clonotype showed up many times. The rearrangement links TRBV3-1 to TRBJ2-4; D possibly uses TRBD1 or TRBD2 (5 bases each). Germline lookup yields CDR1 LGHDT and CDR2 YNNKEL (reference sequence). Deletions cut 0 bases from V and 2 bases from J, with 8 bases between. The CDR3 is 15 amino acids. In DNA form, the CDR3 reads TGTGCCAGCAGCCAAGATTGGGGGACCAAAAACATTCAGTACTTC. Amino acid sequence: CASSQDWGTKNIQYF. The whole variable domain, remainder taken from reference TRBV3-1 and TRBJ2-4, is DTAVSQTPKYLVTQMGNDKSIKCEQNLGHDTMYWYKQDSKKFLKIMFSYNNKELIINETVPNRFSPKSPDKAHLNLHINSLELGDSAVYFCASSQDWGTKNIQYFGAGTRLSVL.

CDR3 in amino acids: CASSLGRVLGTEAFF. The CDR3 DNA reads as TGTGCCAGCAGCTTGGGAAGGGTTCTGGGCACTGAAGCTTTCTTT. J is TRBJ1-1 and V is TRBV5-5; D is undetermined. Deletions cut 0 bases from V and 4 bases from J, with 13 bases between. From germline, CDR1 is SGHKS and CDR2 YYEKEE (reference sequence). This CDR3 has 15 amino acids.

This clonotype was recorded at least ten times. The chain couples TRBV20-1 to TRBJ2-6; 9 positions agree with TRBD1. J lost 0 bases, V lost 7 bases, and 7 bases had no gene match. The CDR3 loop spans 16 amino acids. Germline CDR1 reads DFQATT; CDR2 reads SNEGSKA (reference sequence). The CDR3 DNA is TGCAGTGTCCGGACAGGGGCGTTCTCTGGGGCCAACGTCCTGACTTTC. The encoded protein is CSVRTGAFSGANVLTF.